The 21 T cell receptor beta chains below were found in one sample sequenced in a study of shared T cell receptors in the human thymus. Sequencing used immunoSEQ multiplex PCR; TCRdb keeps in-frame clones, though not all of them. The sample shows hundreds of thousands of clones, roughly 90% of them seen only once. These data also featured in a second study, about human thymus T cells.

The sequenced material came from thymocytes. These receptors came from a boy under two years old with a congenital heart defect.

With respect to this clone: Its ends do not fully match the called genes, so a read error is possible. This chain links TRBV4-3 with TRBJ1-3, with D perhaps TRBD1 (6 bases). This CDR3 is 17 amino acids long. Germline values: CDR1 LGHNA, CDR2 YSLEER. The chain's CDR3 is CASSQILMTGSGDTIYF. The DNA of the CDR3 is TGCGCCAGCAGCCAAATACTAATGACAGGCTCTGGAGACACCATATATTTT.

The chain combines TRBV19 with TRBJ1-5, with D unclear. The CDR3 totals 14 residues. Germline-derived CDR1 and CDR2 are LNHDA and SQIVND (reference sequence). The V gene lost 5 bases and the J gene lost 3 bases, with 11 bases spanning the gap. CDR3 nucleotide sequence: TGTGCCAGTAGTCCAACGGAGCCCAATCAGCCCCAGCATTTT. Translated: CASSPTEPNQPQHF.

The chain uses TRBV5-1 and TRBJ2-7, with 7 bases identical to TRBD1. V lost 3 bases to trimming and J lost 0 bases; unmatched junction nucleotides: 6. Looked up from germline, CDR1 is SGHRS and CDR2 is YFSETQ. This CDR3 is 15 amino acids long. CDR3 DNA sequence: TGCGCCAGCAGCTCGTCAGGGGGATCCTCCTACGAGCAGTACTTC. Protein product: CASSSSGGSSYEQYF.

This chain links TRBV4-3 with TRBJ2-1; TRBD2 aligns across 8 bases. The trim removed 3 bases at V and 2 bases at J, leaving 18 bases unmatched. The V gene's germline CDR1 is LGHNA and CDR2 YSLEER. This CDR3 is built from 20 residues. The CDR3 coding sequence is TGCGCCAGCAGCCACGCCGGGACTAGAGCCTCGAAAGAACCCTACAATGAGCAGTTCTTC. Its translation is CASSHAGTRASKEPYNEQFF.

This CDR3 reads CASSGLAGGPSEQYF. The CDR3, as DNA: TGTGCCAGCAGTGGGTTAGCGGGAGGCCCCTCGGAGCAGTACTTC. The chain couples TRBV6-6 to TRBJ2-7; 10 bases map to TRBD2. The CDR3 spans 15 residues. Germline V gene sequence: CDR1 MNHNY, CDR2 SVGAGI (reference sequence). Trimming at V came to 5 bases and at J to 7 bases, leaving 11 bases not matched to a gene.

The genes are TRBV5-1 and TRBJ1-2; TRBD1 matches 9 bases. Germline V gives CDR1 SGHRS, CDR2 YFSETQ. V shed 1 base, J shed 8 bases, and the junction held 30 bases outside the gene matches. The CDR3 consists of 22 residues. In DNA, the CDR3 is TGCGCCAGCAGCTTGAGCGGGCTCGGGGGACCCGGACAGGGGAAAACCCCCTTGGGCTACACCTTC. Its translation: CASSLSGLGGPGQGKTPLGYTF.

This rearrangement joins TRBV11-3 to TRBJ2-7; 15 nucleotides line up with TRBD2. V lost 2 bases, J lost 5 bases, and 7 bases stayed unmatched. From germline, CDR1 is SGHNT and CDR2 YENEEA. The CDR3 extends over 17 amino acids. In nucleotides, the CDR3 is TGTGCCAGCAGCTTACGGGGACTAGCGGGAGGAGTCCACGAGCAGTACTTC. Translating gives CASSLRGLAGGVHEQYF.

The chain joins TRBV28 to TRBJ2-3; D is uncertain. The germline gives CDR1 MDHEN, CDR2 SYDVKM. There are 15 residues in the CDR3. V gave up 2 bases and J gave up 0 bases, with 9 bases separating them. The CDR3 DNA is TGTGCCAGCAGTTTAAGTAAGACTAGCACAGATACGCAGTATTTT. It translates to CASSLSKTSTDTQYF.

This clone was detected once. This sequence joins TRBV7-3 and TRBJ2-3; TRBD2 might be the D (5 bases). V was trimmed by 2 bases and J by 4 bases, leaving 13 bases between them. This CDR3 contains 15 residues. Germline V gene data show CDR1 as SGHTA and CDR2 as FQGTGA. In nucleotides, the CDR3 is TGTGCCAGCAGCTTAGGGTCGGAGGTCGCAGATACGCAGTATTTT. This codes for CASSLGSEVADTQYF.

The rearrangement uses TRBV14 and TRBJ2-5; unclear D gene. The CDR3 consists of 12 residues. The germline V and J ends were trimmed by 4 bases and 11 bases, with 14 bases remaining between them. Germline CDR1 is SGHDN and CDR2 is FVKESK. The CDR3 loop reads CASSRREAPQYF. The CDR3 DNA sequence: TGTGCCAGCAGCCGTCGAGAGGCCCCGCAGTACTTC.

The chain is built from TRBV6-1 and TRBJ2-7; TRBD1 matches at 10 bases. Unmatched junction bases numbered 2, after V lost 1 base and J lost 2 bases. CDR1 and CDR2 (germline): MNHNS, SASEGT. The CDR3 consists of 15 residues. CDR3 region: CASSEGDRGAYEQYF. The CDR3 nucleotides read TGTGCCAGCAGTGAAGGGGACAGGGGAGCCTACGAGCAGTACTTC.

This clone was seen a single time. This same CDR3 is encoded by further DNA sequences in the sample. The chain uses TRBV6-1 and TRBJ2-7; 9 nucleotides align to TRBD1. The CDR3 loop spans 13 amino acids. Germline CDR1 is MNHNS and CDR2 is SASEGT. V gave up 6 bases and J gave up 3 bases; unmatched junction bases: 3. CDR3 loop: CASRRDRDYEQYF. CDR3 sequence (DNA): TGTGCCAGCAGGCGGGACAGGGACTACGAGCAGTACTTC.

The sample holds a few counts of this clone. The gene calls are TRBV19 and TRBJ2-7; D uncertain. CDR1 is LNHDA, CDR2 SQIVND, per germline (reference sequence). V was pared by 0 bases and J by 3 bases, with 6 bases between. This CDR3 has 13 amino acids. Here the CDR3 reads CASSIDPVYEQYF. The DNA of the CDR3 is TGTGCCAGTAGTATAGATCCCGTCTACGAGCAGTACTTC.

The chain recombines TRBV5-6 with TRBJ2-7; TRBD1 matches at 7 bases. The CDR3 is 14 amino acids. V was clipped by 2 bases and J by 0 bases; unmatched bases: 2. Per germline, CDR1 SGHDT and CDR2 YYEEEE. CDR3 sequence (DNA): TGTGCCAGCAGCTTTGGGACAGACTCCTACGAGCAGTACTTC. Its translation: CASSFGTDSYEQYF.

This clone was observed a single time. The CDR3 is CASSHRGPPTNEKLFF. The CDR3 nucleotides read TGTGCCAGTAGTCACAGGGGACCGCCAACTAATGAAAAACTGTTTTTT. V usage is TRBV19 and J usage is TRBJ1-4, with TRBD1 matching over 7 bases. CDR3 length equals 16 residues. From germline, CDR1 is LNHDA and CDR2 SQIVND (reference sequence). V shed 5 bases, J shed 0 bases, and the junction held 6 bases outside the gene matches.

This clone has just one count. The V call is TRBV4-1, the J call TRBJ1-2; D is possibly TRBD1 (6 bases). V was clipped by 1 base and J by 4 bases, with 10 bases between them. The CDR3 is 14 residues long. Germline CDR1 reads MGHRA; CDR2 reads YSYEKL. For the CDR3, the DNA is TGCGCCAGCAGCCAAGTGGACAGCGTCTATGGCTACACCTTC. It translates to CASSQVDSVYGYTF.

CDR3 nucleotide sequence: TGTGCCAGCACCCTCCTCGACCGACAGGACGACGGTGGGAACACTGAAGCTTTCTTT. Protein sequence: CASTLLDRQDDGGNTEAFF. The V gene is TRBV28, the J gene TRBJ1-1; weak D call: TRBD1 (6 bases). The CDR3 consists of 19 residues. Trimming cost V 7 bases and J 1 base, with 28 bases left between them. Germline CDR1 is MDHEN and CDR2 is SYDVKM.

This clone appeared a single time. In DNA form, the CDR3 reads TGTGCCAGCAGCTGGCCCTCTCCAGGGGCGCGTGGAAACACCATATATTTT. This codes for CASSWPSPGARGNTIYF. This chain uses TRBV7-8 with TRBJ1-3, with a possible D match to TRBD1 (6 bases). The CDR3 has 17 residues. Germline CDR1 reads SGHVS; CDR2 reads FQNEAQ. The germline V and J ends were trimmed by 4 bases and 3 bases, with 19 bases remaining between them.

This sequence joins TRBV29-1 and TRBJ1-2; D might be TRBD1 (5 bases). Deletions cut 3 bases from V and 3 bases from J, with 8 bases between. The V gene's germline CDR1 is SQVTM and CDR2 ANQGSEA. The CDR3 is 12 residues long. The CDR3 bases are TGCAGCGTTGAGTGGGGGGACTATGGCTACACCTTC. Translation gives CSVEWGDYGYTF.

V is TRBV7-2 and J is TRBJ2-3; the match to TRBD2 covers 7 bases. Germline V gene lookup returns CDR1 SGHTA and CDR2 FQGNSA. This CDR3 contains 13 residues. With 8 bases clipped from V and 2 bases from J, the junction kept 4 bases outside the gene matches. The CDR3 sequence is CASATSDTDTQYF. The CDR3 DNA is TGTGCCAGCGCCACTAGCGACACAGATACGCAGTATTTT. The full variable domain, completed using reference TRBV7-2 and TRBJ2-3, is GAGVSQSPSNKVTEKGKDVELRCDPISGHTALYWYRQSLGQGLEFLIYFQGNSAPDKSGLPSDRFSAERTGGSVSTLTIQRTQQEDSAVYLCASATSDTDTQYFGPGTRLTVL.

J is TRBJ2-7 and V is TRBV27; 9 nucleotides agree with TRBD2. V lost 3 bases and J lost 3; bases outside the gene matches: 12. The CDR3 has 17 residues. Per germline, CDR1 MNHEY and CDR2 SMNVEV (reference sequence). The CDR3 reads CASSLGGGREGVYEQYF. CDR3 coding DNA: TGTGCCAGCAGTTTGGGGGGTGGGCGGGAGGGCGTCTACGAGCAGTACTTC.